The 19 T cell receptor beta chains given below trace back to one sample, sequenced in a study of shared clonotypes between healthy human individuals. Profiling relied on immunoSEQ multiplex PCR, and the TCRdb table lists in-frame clones only, not all of them. Of about 1.9 million clones in the sample, around 95% were seen once. CD45RO-negative cells were positively selected for CCR7, leaving out terminally differentiated effector memory CD45RA+ cells. The sequencing input was naive CD8+ T cells from PBMCs. The receptors here all came from a man younger than 30 in good health. Some clones in this sample may be carry-over from other donors' samples.

About this clone: Germline is not matched at one junction end, which may reflect a read error. The chain carries TRBV19 and TRBJ2-7; 12 bases fit TRBD2. CDR1 LNHDA and CDR2 SQIVND come from the germline V gene (reference sequence). The CDR3 sequence is 12 residues long. The CDR3 protein is CASSRTSGVRHF. CDR3 sequence (DNA): TGTGCCAGTAGTAGGACTAGCGGGGTTCGACACTTC.

The V and J genes are TRBV2 and TRBJ2-7; 7 nucleotides line up with TRBD1. The CDR3 has 19 amino acids. V dropped 8 bases and J dropped 0; count of bases not matched to a gene: 22. Germline-derived CDR1 and CDR2 are SNHLY and FYNNEI. Written as DNA, the CDR3 is TGTGCCAGCTCTGGAGCTCCGGGACAGCGACATTACCCCTCCTACGAGCAGTACTTC. As protein: CASSGAPGQRHYPSYEQYF.

V usage is TRBV28 and J usage is TRBJ1-2; TRBD1 aligns across 10 bases. The germline V gene encodes CDR1 MDHEN and CDR2 SYDVKM. The CDR3 totals 14 residues. After removal of 5 bases from V and 6 bases from J, the junction contained 6 bases not matched to a gene. CDR3: CASSTPTGGDGYTF. The CDR3 DNA reads as TGTGCCAGCAGTACACCGACAGGGGGCGATGGCTACACCTTC.

V gene TRBV4-1 combines with J gene TRBJ2-3; D not certain. V gave up 5 bases and J gave up 2 bases, with 20 bases separating them. The CDR3 is 17 amino acids. Germline lookup yields CDR1 MGHRA and CDR2 YSYEKL. The DNA for the CDR3 is TGCGCCAGCAGCTCAAGCCCCTCTACAATATTCACAGATACGCAGTATTTT. Its translation is CASSSSPSTIFTDTQYF.

The rearrangement uses TRBV27 and TRBJ2-7; D possibly uses TRBD1 or TRBD2 (5 bases each). Germline loops: CDR1 MNHEY, CDR2 SMNVEV (reference sequence). The CDR3 spans 16 residues. Trimming removed 3 bases at V and 0 bases at J, with 15 bases between. As DNA, the CDR3 is TGTGCCAGCAGTTTTATCGGGACCGAGAGCTCCTACGAGCAGTACTTC. It encodes CASSFIGTESSYEQYF.

V usage is TRBV7-2 and J usage is TRBJ2-3; D not certain. Germline V CDR1 and CDR2: SGHTA, FQGNSA. The CDR3 runs to 15 residues. V lost 4 bases and J 0 bases, leaving 11 bases between the germline ends. CDR3 protein: CASSSERPSTDTQYF. As DNA, the CDR3 is TGTGCCAGCAGCTCCGAGCGTCCCAGCACAGATACGCAGTATTTT. Together with reference TRBV7-2 and TRBJ2-3, the CDR3 gives the full variable domain: GAGVSQSPSNKVTEKGKDVELRCDPISGHTALYWYRQSLGQGLEFLIYFQGNSAPDKSGLPSDRFSAERTGGSVSTLTIQRTQQEDSAVYLCASSSERPSTDTQYFGPGTRLTVL.

The V gene is TRBV19, the J gene TRBJ2-2; no clear D. V was pared by 0 bases and J by 4 bases, with 6 bases between. Germline lookup yields CDR1 LNHDA and CDR2 SQIVND (reference sequence). The CDR3 runs 14 residues. The CDR3 region has the DNA TGTGCCAGTAGTATAGACGCAGCCACCGGGGAGCTGTTTTTT. This translates into CASSIDAATGELFF.

This chain connects TRBV27 to TRBJ2-7; unclear D gene. The CDR3 loop spans 15 amino acids. The germline gives CDR1 MNHEY, CDR2 SMNVEV (reference sequence). V dropped 6 bases and J dropped 5 bases, with 20 bases sitting between them. The CDR3 DNA reads as TGTGCCAGCAGCCCCTTTGGCGCGCCAGGCCACGAGCAGTACTTC. Protein product: CASSPFGAPGHEQYF.

V usage is TRBV2 and J usage is TRBJ2-5; 13 bases map to TRBD2. Germline CDR1 SNHLY, CDR2 FYNNEI. There are 18 residues in the CDR3. V lost 3 bases to trimming and J lost 5 bases; unmatched junction nucleotides: 12. The CDR3 sequence: CASSDPGGLAGVGETQYF. The CDR3, as DNA: TGTGCCAGCAGTGACCCAGGTGGACTAGCGGGAGTGGGGGAGACCCAGTACTTC.

V and J are TRBV7-8 and TRBJ1-3, with TRBD1 matching 8 bases. Germline V gene lookup returns CDR1 SGHVS and CDR2 FQNEAQ. This CDR3 is built from 18 residues. Unmatched junction bases numbered 16, after V lost 5 bases and J lost 4 bases. CDR3 residues: CASSRTRDRGFHGNTIYF. DNA for the CDR3: TGTGCCAGCAGCCGAACACGCGACAGGGGATTTCACGGAAACACCATATATTTT.

This clone is a singleton in its sample. DNA for the CDR3: TGTGCCACCAGCAGAGGACTAGCGGGAATCTATGAGCAGTTCTTC. Translated: CATSRGLAGIYEQFF. The rearrangement joins TRBV15 to TRBJ2-1; TRBD2 agrees at 11 bases. Trimming took 1 base from V and 8 from J; bases not matched to a gene: 4. This CDR3 contains 15 residues. Germline assignment: CDR1 LNHNV and CDR2 YYDKDF (reference sequence).

The chain uses TRBV6-4 and TRBJ2-7; 13 bases agree with TRBD2. Germline CDR1 MRHNA, CDR2 SNTAGT. Losses at the gene ends were 6 bases for V and 2 bases for J; bases not matched to a gene: 7. The CDR3 has 16 residues. Written as DNA, the CDR3 is TGTGCCAGCAGGGAAACTAGCGGGAGGGCCCCCTACGAGCAGTACTTC. This gives the protein CASRETSGRAPYEQYF.

V and J are TRBV4-3 and TRBJ2-1; no firm D call. V was cut by 1 base and J by 1 base, with 5 bases left in between. The CDR3 has 14 amino acids. Germline V lookup: CDR1 LGHNA, CDR2 YSLEER. The CDR3 spells CASSQGLSYNEQFF. In nucleotides, the CDR3 is TGCGCCAGCAGCCAAGGCTTATCCTACAATGAGCAGTTCTTC.

The gene calls are TRBV5-1 and TRBJ2-1; 11 positions agree with TRBD1. Germline V gene data show CDR1 as SGHRS and CDR2 as YFSETQ. The V gene end was trimmed by 0 bases and the J gene end by 4 bases; junction bases not matched to a gene: 6. The CDR3 covers 17 residues. The CDR3 sequence is CASSLGPGQGAYNEQFF. For the CDR3, the DNA is TGCGCCAGCAGCTTGGGCCCCGGACAGGGGGCGTACAATGAGCAGTTCTTC.

Regarding this clone: The same CDR3 is also encoded by other DNA sequences in this sample. The V gene is TRBV19, the J gene TRBJ1-5, with D unresolved. CDR1 and CDR2 from the germline V gene are LNHDA and SQIVND (reference sequence). The CDR3 loop spans 14 amino acids. V shed 3 bases and J shed 3 bases, with 9 bases lying between them. The CDR3 bases are TGTGCCAGTAGTATTAAGGCTTCCAATCAGCCCCAGCATTTT. Protein sequence: CASSIKASNQPQHF.

The CDR3 region has the DNA TGTGCCAGTAGGTGGCCAGGGGCCAATAATGAAAAACTGTTTTTT. As protein: CASRWPGANNEKLFF. The chain is built from TRBV19 and TRBJ1-4, with D perhaps matching TRBD1 (6 bases). Trimming took off 6 bases at V and 4 bases at J, with 15 bases between the two ends. The CDR3 totals 15 residues. Per the germline V gene, CDR1 is LNHDA and CDR2 is SQIVND (reference sequence).

CDR3 DNA sequence: TGTGCCAGCAGCTTAGATCCAGGGGGCCTGGAGACCCAGTACTTC. This translates into CASSLDPGGLETQYF. The chain is built from TRBV7-2 and TRBJ2-5; TRBD1 aligns across 8 bases. There are 15 residues in the CDR3. V shed 1 base, J shed 5 bases, and the junction held 6 bases outside the gene matches. In germline, CDR1 is SGHTA, CDR2 FQGNSA.

In this sample, this clone turned up once. The CDR3 DNA reads TGTGCCAGCAGCCAACTCCTTTGGGGGAGAGCTTTCTTT. Encoded protein: CASSQLLWGRAFF. This chain uses TRBV14 with TRBJ1-1; possible D gene TRBD1, 5 bases. The CDR3 sequence is 13 residues long. Germline loops: CDR1 SGHDN, CDR2 FVKESK. Deletions cut 2 bases from V and 10 bases from J, with 14 bases between.

The chain employs TRBV27 and TRBJ2-2, with D possibly being TRBD1 (5 bases). The germline V gene encodes CDR1 MNHEY and CDR2 SMNVEV (reference sequence). The CDR3 is made up of 12 amino acids. Trimming took off 3 bases at V and 10 bases at J, with 9 bases between the two ends. The CDR3 loop reads CASSLGRAELFF. As DNA, the CDR3 is TGTGCCAGCAGTTTGGGGCGTGCGGAGCTGTTTTTT.